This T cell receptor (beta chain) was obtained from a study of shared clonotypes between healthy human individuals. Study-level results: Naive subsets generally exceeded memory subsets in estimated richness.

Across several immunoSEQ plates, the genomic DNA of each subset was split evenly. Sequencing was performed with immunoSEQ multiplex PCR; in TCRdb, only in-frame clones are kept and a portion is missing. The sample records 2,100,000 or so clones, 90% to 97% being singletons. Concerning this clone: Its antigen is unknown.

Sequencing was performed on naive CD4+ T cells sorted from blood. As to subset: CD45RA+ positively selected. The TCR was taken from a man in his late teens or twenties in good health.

The CDR3: CASSLGLTGGLHF. The CDR3 DNA sequence: TGCGCCAGCAGCTTGGGGCTGACAGGGGGCCTCCACTTT. The chain links TRBV5-1 to TRBJ1-6; 9 nucleotides align to TRBD1. Germline V lookup: CDR1 SGHRS, CDR2 YFSETQ. The length of the CDR3 is 13 residues. J gave up 15 bases and V 0 bases, and 4 bases lay outside the gene matches.